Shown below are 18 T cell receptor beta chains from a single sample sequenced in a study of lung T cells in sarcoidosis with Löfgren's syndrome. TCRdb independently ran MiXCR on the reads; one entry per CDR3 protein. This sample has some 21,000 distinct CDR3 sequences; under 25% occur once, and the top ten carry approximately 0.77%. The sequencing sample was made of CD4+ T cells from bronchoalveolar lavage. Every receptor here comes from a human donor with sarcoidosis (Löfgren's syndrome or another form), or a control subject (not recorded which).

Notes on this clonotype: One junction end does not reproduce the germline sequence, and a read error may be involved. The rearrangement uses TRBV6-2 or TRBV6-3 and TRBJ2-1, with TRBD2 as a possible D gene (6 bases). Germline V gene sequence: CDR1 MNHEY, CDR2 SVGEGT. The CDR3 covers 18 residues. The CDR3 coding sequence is TGTGCCAGCAGTTACTCGATGACGGAGGGACTGGCTAACAATGGGCAGTTCTTC. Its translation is CASSYSMTEGLANNGQFF.

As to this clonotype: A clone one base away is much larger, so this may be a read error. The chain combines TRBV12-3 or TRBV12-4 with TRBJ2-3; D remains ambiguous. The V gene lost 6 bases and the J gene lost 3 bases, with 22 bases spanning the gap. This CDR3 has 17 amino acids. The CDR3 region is CASRRQTQALGTDTQYF. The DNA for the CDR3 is TGTGCCAGCAGGCGCCAGACGCAGGCCCTGGGGACAGATACGCAGTATTTT.

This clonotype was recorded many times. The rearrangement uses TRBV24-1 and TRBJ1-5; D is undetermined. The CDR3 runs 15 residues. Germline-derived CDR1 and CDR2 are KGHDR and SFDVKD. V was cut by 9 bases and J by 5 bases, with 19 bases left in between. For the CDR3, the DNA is TGTGCCACCCGCCCGGACCTCCGTAAGGATCAGCCCCAGCATTTT. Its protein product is CATRPDLRKDQPQHF.

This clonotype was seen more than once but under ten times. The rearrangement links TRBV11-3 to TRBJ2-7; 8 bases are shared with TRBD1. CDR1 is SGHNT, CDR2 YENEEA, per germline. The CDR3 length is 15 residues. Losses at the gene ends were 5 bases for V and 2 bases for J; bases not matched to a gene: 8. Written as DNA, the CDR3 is TGTGCCAGCAGCCCCAACCGGGACAGGCCCTACGAGCAGTACTTC. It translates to CASSPNRDRPYEQYF.

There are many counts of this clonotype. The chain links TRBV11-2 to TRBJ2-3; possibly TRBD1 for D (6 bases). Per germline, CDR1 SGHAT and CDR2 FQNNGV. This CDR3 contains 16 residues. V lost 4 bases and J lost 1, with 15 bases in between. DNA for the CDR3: TGTGCCAGCAGCTACAGGGAACCGGGGCGCACAGATACGCAGTATTTT. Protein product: CASSYREPGRTDTQYF.

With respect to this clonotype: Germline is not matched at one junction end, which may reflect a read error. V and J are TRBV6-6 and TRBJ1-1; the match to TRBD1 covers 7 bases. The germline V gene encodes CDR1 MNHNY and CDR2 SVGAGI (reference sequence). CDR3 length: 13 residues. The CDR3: CATTGTGDTEALF. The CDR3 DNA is TGTGCCACCACTGGAACAGGGGACACTGAAGCTCTCTTT.

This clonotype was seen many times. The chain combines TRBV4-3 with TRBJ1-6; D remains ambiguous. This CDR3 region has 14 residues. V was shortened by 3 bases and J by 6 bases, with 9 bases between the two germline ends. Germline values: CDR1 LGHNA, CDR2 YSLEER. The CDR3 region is CASSHGDLNSPLHF. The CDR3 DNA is TGCGCCAGCAGCCACGGTGATCTTAATTCACCCCTCCACTTT.

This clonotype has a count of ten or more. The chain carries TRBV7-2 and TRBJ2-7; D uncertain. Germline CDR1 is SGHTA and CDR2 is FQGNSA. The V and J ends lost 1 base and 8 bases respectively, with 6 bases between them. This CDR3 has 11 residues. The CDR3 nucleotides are TGTGCCAGCAGCTTAGATTTGAAGCAGTACTTC. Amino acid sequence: CASSLDLKQYF.

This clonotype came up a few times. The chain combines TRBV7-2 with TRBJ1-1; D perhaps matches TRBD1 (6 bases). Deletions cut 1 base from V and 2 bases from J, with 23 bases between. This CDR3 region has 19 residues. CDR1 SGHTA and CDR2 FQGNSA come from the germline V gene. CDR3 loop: CASSLERLQGKKGNTEAFF. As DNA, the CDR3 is TGTGCCAGCAGCTTAGAGAGGTTGCAGGGGAAGAAGGGAAACACTGAAGCTTTCTTT.

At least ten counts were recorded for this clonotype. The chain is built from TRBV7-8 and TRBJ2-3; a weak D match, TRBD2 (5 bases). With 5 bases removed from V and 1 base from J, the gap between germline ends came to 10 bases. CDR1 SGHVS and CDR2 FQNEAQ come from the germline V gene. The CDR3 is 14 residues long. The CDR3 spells CASSQLVGTDTQYF. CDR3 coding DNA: TGTGCCAGCAGCCAACTAGTGGGCACAGATACGCAGTATTTT. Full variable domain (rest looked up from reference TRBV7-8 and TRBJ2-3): GAGVSQSPRYKVAKRGQDVALRCDPISGHVSLFWYQQALGQGPEFLTYFQNEAQLDKSGLPSDRFFAERPEGSVSTLKIQRTQQEDSAVYLCASSQLVGTDTQYFGPGTRLTVL.

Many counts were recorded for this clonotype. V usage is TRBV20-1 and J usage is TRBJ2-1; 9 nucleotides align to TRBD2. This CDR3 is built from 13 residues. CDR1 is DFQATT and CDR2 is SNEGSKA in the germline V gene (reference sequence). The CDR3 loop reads CSVLLAGGYEQFF. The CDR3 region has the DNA TGCAGCGTTCTATTGGCGGGAGGGTATGAGCAGTTCTTC.

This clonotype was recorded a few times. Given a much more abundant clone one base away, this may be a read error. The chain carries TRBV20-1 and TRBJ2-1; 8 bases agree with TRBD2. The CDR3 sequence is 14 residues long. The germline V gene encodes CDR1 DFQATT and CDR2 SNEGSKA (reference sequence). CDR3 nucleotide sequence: TGCAGTGCCGGGAGAGCGGGAGTGGACAATGAGCAGTCCTTC. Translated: CSAGRAGVDNEQSF.

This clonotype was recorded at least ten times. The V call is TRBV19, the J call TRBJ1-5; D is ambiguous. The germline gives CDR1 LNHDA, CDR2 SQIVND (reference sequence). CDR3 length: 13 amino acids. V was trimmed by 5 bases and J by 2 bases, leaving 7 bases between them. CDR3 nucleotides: TGTGCCAGTAGTCTACGGCGCAATCAGCCCCAGCATTTT. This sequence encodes CASSLRRNQPQHF.

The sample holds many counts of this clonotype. DNA of the CDR3: TGTGCCAGCAGCTACAAAAGACATGGAGATACTGAAGCTTTCTTT. Amino acids: CASSYKRHGDTEAFF. The rearrangement links TRBV3-1 to TRBJ1-1; D is uncertain. Germline V gives CDR1 LGHDT, CDR2 YNNKEL (reference sequence). The CDR3 loop spans 15 amino acids. Trimming shortened V by 5 bases and J by 5 bases, and 18 bases separated the two germline ends.

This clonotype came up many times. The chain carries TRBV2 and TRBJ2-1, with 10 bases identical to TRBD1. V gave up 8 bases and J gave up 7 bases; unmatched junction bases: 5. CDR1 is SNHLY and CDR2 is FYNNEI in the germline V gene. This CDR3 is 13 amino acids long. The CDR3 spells CASRDRGWNEQFF. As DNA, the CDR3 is TGTGCCAGCCGGGACAGGGGCTGGAATGAGCAGTTCTTC.

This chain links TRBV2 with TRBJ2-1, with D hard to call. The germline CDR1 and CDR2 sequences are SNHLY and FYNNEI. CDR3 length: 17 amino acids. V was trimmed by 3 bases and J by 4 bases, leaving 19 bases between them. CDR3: CASSEITSALGYNEQFF. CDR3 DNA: TGTGCCAGCAGTGAGATCACGAGCGCCTTGGGGTACAATGAGCAGTTCTTC.

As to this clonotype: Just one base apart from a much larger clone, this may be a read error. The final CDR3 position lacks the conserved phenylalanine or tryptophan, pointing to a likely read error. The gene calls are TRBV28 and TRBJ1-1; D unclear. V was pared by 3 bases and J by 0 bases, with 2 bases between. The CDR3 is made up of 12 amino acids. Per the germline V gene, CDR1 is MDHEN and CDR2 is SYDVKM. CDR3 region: CASSLVNTEAFS. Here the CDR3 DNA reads TGTGCCAGCAGTTTGGTGAACACTGAAGCTTTCTCT.

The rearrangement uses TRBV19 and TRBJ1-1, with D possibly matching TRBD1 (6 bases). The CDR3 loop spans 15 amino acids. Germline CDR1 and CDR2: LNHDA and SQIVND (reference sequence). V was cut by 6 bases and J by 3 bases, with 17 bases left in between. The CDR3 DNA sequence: TGTGCCAGTAGCCGGGAATGGAGGGGGTACACTGAAGCTTTCTTT. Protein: CASSREWRGYTEAFF.